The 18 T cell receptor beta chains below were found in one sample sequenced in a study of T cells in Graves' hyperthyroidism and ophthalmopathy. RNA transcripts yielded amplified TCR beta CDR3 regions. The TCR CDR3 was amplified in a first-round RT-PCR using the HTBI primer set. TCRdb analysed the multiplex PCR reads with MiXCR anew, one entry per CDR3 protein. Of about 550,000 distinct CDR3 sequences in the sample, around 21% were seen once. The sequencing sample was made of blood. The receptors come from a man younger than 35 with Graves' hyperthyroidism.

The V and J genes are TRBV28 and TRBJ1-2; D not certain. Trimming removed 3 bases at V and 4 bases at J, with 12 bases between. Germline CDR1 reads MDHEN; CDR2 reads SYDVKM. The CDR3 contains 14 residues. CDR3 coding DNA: TGTGCCAGCAGTTTGCGAGGGATGCTCTATGGCTACACCTTC. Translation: CASSLRGMLYGYTF.

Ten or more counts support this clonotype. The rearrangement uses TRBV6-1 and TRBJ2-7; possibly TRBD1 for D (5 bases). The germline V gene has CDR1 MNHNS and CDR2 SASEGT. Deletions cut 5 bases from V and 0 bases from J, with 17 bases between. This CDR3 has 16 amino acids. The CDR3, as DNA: TGTGCCAGCAGTCAAGGGGTGATGGGTGTCTCCTACGAGCAGTACTTC. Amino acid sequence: CASSQGVMGVSYEQYF.

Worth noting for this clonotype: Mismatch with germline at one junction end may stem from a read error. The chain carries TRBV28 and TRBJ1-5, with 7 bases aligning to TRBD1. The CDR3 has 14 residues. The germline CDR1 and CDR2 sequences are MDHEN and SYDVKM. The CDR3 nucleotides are TGTGCCAGCAGTTACAGGGGTCCCAATCAGCCCCAGCGTTTT. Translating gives CASSYRGPNQPQRF.

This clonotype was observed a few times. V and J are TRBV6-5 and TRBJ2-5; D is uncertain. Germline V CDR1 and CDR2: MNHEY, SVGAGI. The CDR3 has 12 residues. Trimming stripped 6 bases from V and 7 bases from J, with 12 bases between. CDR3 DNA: TGTGCCAGCAGCTCCGTTCCTGGGACCCAGTACTTC. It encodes CASSSVPGTQYF.

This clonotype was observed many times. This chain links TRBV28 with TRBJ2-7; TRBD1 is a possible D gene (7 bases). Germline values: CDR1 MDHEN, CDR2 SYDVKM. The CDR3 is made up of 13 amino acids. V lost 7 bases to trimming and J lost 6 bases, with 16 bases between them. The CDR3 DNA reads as TGTGCCAGCATACCTCGGCAGGGGGGCGAGCAGTACTTC. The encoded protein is CASIPRQGGEQYF.

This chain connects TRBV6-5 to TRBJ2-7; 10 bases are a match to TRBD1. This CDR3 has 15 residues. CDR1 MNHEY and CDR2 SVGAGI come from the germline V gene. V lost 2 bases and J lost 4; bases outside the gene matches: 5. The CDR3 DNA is TGTGCCAGCAGTTACACTGTGGGACAGGGGTACGAGCAGTACTTC. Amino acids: CASSYTVGQGYEQYF.

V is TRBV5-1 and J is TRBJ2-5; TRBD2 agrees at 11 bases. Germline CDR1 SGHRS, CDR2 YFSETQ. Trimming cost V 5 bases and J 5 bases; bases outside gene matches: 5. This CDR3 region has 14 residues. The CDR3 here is CASRVTSGVETQYF. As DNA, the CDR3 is TGCGCCAGCAGGGTGACTAGCGGGGTGGAGACCCAGTACTTC.

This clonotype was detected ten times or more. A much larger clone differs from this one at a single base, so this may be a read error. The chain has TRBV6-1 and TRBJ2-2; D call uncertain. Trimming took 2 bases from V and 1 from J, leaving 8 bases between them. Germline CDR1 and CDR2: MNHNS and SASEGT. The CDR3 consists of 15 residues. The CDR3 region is CASSEIPRNTGELFF. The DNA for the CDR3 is TGTGCCAGCAGTGAAATCCCCAGGAACACCGGGGAGCTGTTTTTT.

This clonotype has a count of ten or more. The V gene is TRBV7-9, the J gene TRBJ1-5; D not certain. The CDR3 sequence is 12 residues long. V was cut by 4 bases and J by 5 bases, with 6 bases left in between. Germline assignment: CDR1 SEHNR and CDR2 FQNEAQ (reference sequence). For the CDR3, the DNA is TGTGCCAGCAGCTGGGCAGATCAGCCCCAGCATTTT. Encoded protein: CASSWADQPQHF.

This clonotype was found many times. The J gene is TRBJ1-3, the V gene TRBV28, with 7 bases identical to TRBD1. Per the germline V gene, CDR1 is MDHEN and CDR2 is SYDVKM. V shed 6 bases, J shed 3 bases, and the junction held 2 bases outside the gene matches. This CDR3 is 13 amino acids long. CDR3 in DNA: TGTGCCAGCAGCCGACAGGGTGGAAACACCATATATTTT. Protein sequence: CASSRQGGNTIYF. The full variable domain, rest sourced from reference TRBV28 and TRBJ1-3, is DVKVTQSSRYLVKRTGEKVFLECVQDMDHENMFWYRQDPGLGLRLIYFSYDVKMKEKGDIPEGYSVSREKKERFSLILESASTNQTSMYLCASSRQGGNTIYFGEGSWLTVV.

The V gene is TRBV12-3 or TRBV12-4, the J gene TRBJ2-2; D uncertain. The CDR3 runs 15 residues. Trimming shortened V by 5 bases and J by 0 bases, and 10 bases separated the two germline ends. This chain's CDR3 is CASSRSAANTGELFF. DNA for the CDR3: TGTGCCAGCAGTAGAAGCGCAGCGAACACCGGGGAGCTGTTTTTT.

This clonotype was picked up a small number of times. CDR3 protein: CASSLVREDYEQYF. CDR3 coding DNA: TGTGCCAGCAGTTTGGTGCGGGAGGACTACGAGCAGTACTTC. J is TRBJ2-7 and V is TRBV28; TRBD2 matches at 8 bases. V shed 3 bases, J shed 3 bases, and the junction held 4 bases outside the gene matches. This CDR3 has 14 amino acids. Germline V CDR1 and CDR2: MDHEN, SYDVKM.

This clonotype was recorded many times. CDR3 nucleotide sequence: TGCGCCAGCAGCTTGTTGCGGGCCGGGGAGCTGTTTTTT. Amino acids: CASSLLRAGELFF. The rearrangement links TRBV5-1 to TRBJ2-2, with a possible D match to TRBD2 (5 bases). The CDR3 covers 13 residues. Germline V gene lookup returns CDR1 SGHRS and CDR2 YFSETQ. Deletions cut 1 base from V and 6 bases from J, with 7 bases between.

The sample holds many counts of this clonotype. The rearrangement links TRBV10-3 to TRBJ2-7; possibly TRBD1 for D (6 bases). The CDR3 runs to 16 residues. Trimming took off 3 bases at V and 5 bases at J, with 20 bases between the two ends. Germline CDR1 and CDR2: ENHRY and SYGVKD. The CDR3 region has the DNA TGTGCCATCAGTGACCGCGGAGGTGAGGGGGTAAACGAGCAGTACTTC. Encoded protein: CAISDRGGEGVNEQYF.

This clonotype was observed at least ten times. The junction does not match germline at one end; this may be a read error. The CDR3 protein is CASRQAAKDPTYEQYF. The CDR3 coding sequence is TGCGCCAGCAGGCAAGCCGCCAAAGACCCTACCTACGAGCAGTACTTC. This sequence joins TRBV4-1 and TRBJ2-7; D remains unclear. Germline V gives CDR1 MGHRA, CDR2 YSYEKL. The CDR3 runs to 16 residues.

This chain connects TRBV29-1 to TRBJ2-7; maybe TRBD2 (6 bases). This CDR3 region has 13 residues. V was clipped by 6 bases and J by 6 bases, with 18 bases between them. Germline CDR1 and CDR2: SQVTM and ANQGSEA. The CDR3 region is CSVGGDNLGEQYF. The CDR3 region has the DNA TGCAGCGTCGGGGGTGACAATTTAGGCGAGCAGTACTTC.

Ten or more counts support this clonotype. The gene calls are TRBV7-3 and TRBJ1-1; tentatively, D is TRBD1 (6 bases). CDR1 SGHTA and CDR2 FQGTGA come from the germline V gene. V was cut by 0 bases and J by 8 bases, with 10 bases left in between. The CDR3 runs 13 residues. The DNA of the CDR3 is TGTGCCAGCAGCTTAACAACCGGGACAGAAGCTTTCTTT. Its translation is CASSLTTGTEAFF.

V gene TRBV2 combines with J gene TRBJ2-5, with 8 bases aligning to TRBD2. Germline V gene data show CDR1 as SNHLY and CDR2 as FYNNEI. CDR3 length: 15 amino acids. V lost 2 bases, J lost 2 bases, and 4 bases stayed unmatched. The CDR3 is CASSEIAGLQETQYF. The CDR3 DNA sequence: TGTGCCAGCAGTGAAATAGCGGGGCTACAAGAGACCCAGTACTTC. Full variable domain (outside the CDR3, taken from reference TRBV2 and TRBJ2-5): EPEVTQTPSHQVTQMGQEVILRCVPISNHLYFYWYRQILGQKVEFLVSFYNNEISEKSEIFDDQFSVERPDGSNFTLKIRSTKLEDSAMYFCASSEIAGLQETQYFGPGTRLLVL.